This TCR beta chain emerged from a study of CD4 and CD8 cells across lung adenocarcinoma regions. This CDR3 is built from 15 residues. The germline V gene encodes CDR1 MNHEY and CDR2 SVGAGI. TCRdb ran MiXCR on the PCR reads and lists one entry per CDR3 protein. In the table there are around 20,000 distinct CDR3 sequences, roughly half of which are singletons. Samples came from patients with localized non-small cell lung adenocarcinoma. This clonotype was sampled from a female donor with lung adenocarcinoma. The CD4 and CD8 labels of this study may be unreliable. The source material was CD8+ T cells from the center of a lung tumor. The J gene is TRBJ2-5, the V gene TRBV6-5; 8 bases map to TRBD1. The J call may be incorrect, as the DNA end agrees better with TRBJ2-7. CDR3 nucleotides: TGTGCCAGCAGTTATAGAGGACAGGGTACCTACGAGCAGTACTTC. It yields the protein CASSYRGQGTYEQYF.